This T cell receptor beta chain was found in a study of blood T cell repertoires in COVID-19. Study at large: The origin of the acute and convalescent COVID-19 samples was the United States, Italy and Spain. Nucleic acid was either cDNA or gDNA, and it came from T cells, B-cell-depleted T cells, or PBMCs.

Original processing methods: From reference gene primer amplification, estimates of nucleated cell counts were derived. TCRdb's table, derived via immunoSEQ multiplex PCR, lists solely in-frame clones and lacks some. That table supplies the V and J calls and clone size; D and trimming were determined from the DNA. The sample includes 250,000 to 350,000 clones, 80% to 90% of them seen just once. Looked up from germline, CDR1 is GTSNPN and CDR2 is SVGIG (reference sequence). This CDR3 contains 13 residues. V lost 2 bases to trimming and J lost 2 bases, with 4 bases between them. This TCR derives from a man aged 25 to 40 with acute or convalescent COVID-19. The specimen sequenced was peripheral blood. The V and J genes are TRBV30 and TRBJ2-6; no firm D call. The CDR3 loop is CAWSSPGANVLTF. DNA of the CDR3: TGTGCCTGGAGTTCTCCTGGGGCCAACGTCCTGACTTTC.